The next 25 T cell receptor beta chains were all read from a single sample in a study of blood T cell repertoires in COVID-19. The repertoire was sequenced with immunoSEQ multiplex PCR; TCRdb's copy has only in-frame clones and lacks some. The data show around 250,000 clones, approximately 88% seen once. The sequencing sample was made of PBMCs or T cells enriched from blood (not recorded which). The receptors shown here come from a woman aged 40 to 55 who had been exposed to COVID-19.

V and J are TRBV2 and TRBJ1-5; D gene uncertain. CDR1 and CDR2 from the germline V gene are SNHLY and FYNNEI. The V and J ends lost 2 bases and 6 bases respectively, with 23 bases between them. The CDR3 runs to 18 residues. DNA of the CDR3: TGTGCCAGCAGTGAACGAGGGTCGCAGGCGGCTAGGCGTCAGCCCCAGCATTTT. It codes for CASSERGSQAARRQPQHF.

The CDR3: CASNRGEDSPLHF. The CDR3, as DNA: TGTGCCAGCAACAGGGGGGAAGATTCACCCCTCCACTTT. The chain uses TRBV2 and TRBJ1-6; 8 bases align to TRBD1. There are 13 residues in the CDR3. Germline V gene data show CDR1 as SNHLY and CDR2 as FYNNEI. V lost 7 bases, J lost 8 bases, and 4 bases stayed unmatched.

The chain is built from TRBV9 and TRBJ2-5; weak D call: TRBD2 (6 bases). The CDR3 runs 14 residues. CDR1 SGDLS and CDR2 YYNGEE come from the germline V gene. The V gene lost 6 bases and the J gene lost 1 base, with 13 bases spanning the gap. The CDR3, as DNA: TGTGCCAGCACCCTAACCGGGGGCCAAGAGACCCAGTACTTC. Amino acid sequence: CASTLTGGQETQYF. Together with reference TRBV9 and TRBJ2-5, the CDR3 gives the full variable domain: DSGVTQTPKHLITATGQRVTLRCSPRSGDLSVYWYQQSLDQGLQFLIQYYNGEERAKGNILERFSAQQFPDLHSELNLSSLELGDSALYFCASTLTGGQETQYFGPGTRLLVL.

This rearrangement joins TRBV24-1 to TRBJ1-2; D gene unclear. Germline loops: CDR1 KGHDR, CDR2 SFDVKD. The length of the CDR3 is 13 residues. Trimming took 2 bases from V and 4 from J, leaving 7 bases between them. The CDR3 coding sequence is TGTGCCACCAGTGATTCCTCTTTCTATGGCTACACCTTC. Amino acids: CATSDSSFYGYTF.

This clone was seen only once. The chain employs TRBV19 and TRBJ1-6; no clear D gene. Germline CDR1 LNHDA, CDR2 SQIVND (reference sequence). This CDR3 region has 13 residues. With 0 bases removed from V and 10 bases from J, the gap between germline ends came to 7 bases. CDR3 residues: CASSIEVRSPLHF. The CDR3 DNA follows: TGTGCCAGTAGTATAGAGGTGCGCTCACCCCTCCACTTT.

As concerns this clone: Its ends do not fully match the called genes, so a read error is possible. The chain links TRBV5-1 to TRBJ2-1, with D perhaps TRBD2 (6 bases). CDR3 length: 17 amino acids. Germline V gene sequence: CDR1 SGHRS, CDR2 YFSETQ. This CDR3 reads CASSLGVAGLINNEQFF. The CDR3 DNA is TGTGCCAGCAGCTTGGGGGTCGCGGGGTTGATTAACAATGAGCAGTTCTTC.

The CDR3 coding sequence is TGTGCCAGCAGCTTGGCGGACAGTAGAAACTATGGCTACACCTTC. This sequence encodes CASSLADSRNYGYTF. The gene calls are TRBV5-6 and TRBJ1-2; D may be TRBD1 (6 bases). The CDR3 is 15 residues long. CDR1 is SGHDT and CDR2 is YYEEEE in the germline V gene. Trimming pared 0 bases from V and 2 bases from J, leaving 11 bases between.

This chain uses TRBV4-1 with TRBJ2-7; perhaps TRBD1 as D (6 bases). The germline gives CDR1 MGHRA, CDR2 YSYEKL. V lost 2 bases, J lost 2 bases, and 16 bases lay in between. The CDR3 loop spans 16 amino acids. CDR3 sequence: CASSQHQGSNTYEQYF. The CDR3 region has the DNA TGCGCCAGCAGCCAACACCAGGGGTCGAACACCTACGAGCAGTACTTC.

The chain is built from TRBV12-3 or TRBV12-4 and TRBJ2-5; maybe TRBD1 (5 bases). The CDR3 covers 13 residues. With 1 base removed from V and 5 bases from J, the gap between germline ends came to 8 bases. Here the CDR3 DNA reads TGTGCCAGCAGTTTAGGGCAGGGCGAGACCCAGTACTTC. Protein product: CASSLGQGETQYF.

Regarding this clone: The junction differs from germline at one of its ends, possibly a read error. This sequence joins TRBV5-1 and TRBJ1-4, with D perhaps matching TRBD1 (5 bases). There are 16 residues in the CDR3. In germline, CDR1 is SGHRS, CDR2 YFSETQ. The CDR3, as DNA: TGTGCCAGCAGCCCTATTAGGGGTCCGCCTAATGAAAAACTGTTTTTT. Protein: CASSPIRGPPNEKLFF. The full variable domain, in which reference TRBV5-1 and TRBJ1-4 provide the parts outside the CDR3, is KAGVTQTPRYLIKTRGQQVTLSCSPISGHRSVSWYQQTPGQGLQFLFEYFSETQRNKGNFPGRFSGRQFSNSRSEMNVSTLELGDSALYLCASSPIRGPPNEKLFFGSGTQLSVL.

Regarding this clone: The junction and the germline gene differ at one end; a read error may be behind it. V gene TRBV5-1 combines with J gene TRBJ1-1; 7 bases fit TRBD1. Per germline, CDR1 SGHRS and CDR2 YFSETQ. This CDR3 has 12 amino acids. CDR3 nucleotides: TGTGCCAGCAGCCTGACAGGGACTGAAGCTTTCTTT. Translating gives CASSLTGTEAFF.

The chain uses TRBV20-1 and TRBJ2-1; TRBD2 is a possible D gene (5 bases). Germline-derived CDR1 and CDR2 are DFQATT and SNEGSKA (reference sequence). V shed 3 bases and J shed 5 bases, with 5 bases lying between them. CDR3 length: 11 residues. The CDR3 DNA is TGCAGTGCTAGCGGGGACAATGAGCAGTTCTTC. Translating it yields CSASGDNEQFF.

The J gene is TRBJ1-2, the V gene TRBV30; D is unclear. Germline assignment: CDR1 GTSNPN and CDR2 SVGIG (reference sequence). The CDR3 spans 10 residues. V was clipped by 5 bases and J by 7 bases, with 8 bases between them. The CDR3: CAWGLTGYTF. The CDR3 nucleotides read TGTGCCTGGGGGCTCACTGGCTACACCTTC.

V usage is TRBV7-9 and J usage is TRBJ2-5; a weak D match, TRBD2 (5 bases). V lost 5 bases to trimming and J lost 5 bases, with 15 bases between them. The V gene's germline CDR1 is SEHNR and CDR2 FQNEAQ (reference sequence). CDR3 length equals 14 residues. CDR3 in amino acids: CASSPDEGRETQYF. CDR3 nucleotides: TGTGCCAGCAGCCCTGACGAGGGTCGTGAGACCCAGTACTTC. Looking up the rest from reference TRBV7-9 and TRBJ2-5 gives the full variable domain: DTGVSQNPRHKITKRGQNVTFRCDPISEHNRLYWYRQTLGQGPEFLTYFQNEAQLEKSRLLSDRFSAERPKGSFSTLEIQRTEQGDSAMYLCASSPDEGRETQYFGPGTRLLVL.

J is TRBJ2-7 and V is TRBV27; 12 bases fit TRBD2. Germline trimming cut 5 bases from V and 7 bases from J; bases unmatched to any gene: 12. This CDR3 spans 16 amino acids. Germline CDR1 is MNHEY and CDR2 is SMNVEV (reference sequence). The CDR3 loop is CASSPISSGRAEEQYV. The CDR3 nucleotides read TGTGCCAGCAGTCCGATTTCTAGCGGGAGGGCCGAAGAGCAGTACGTC.

The chain recombines TRBV24-1 with TRBJ2-1; TRBD2 matches 7 bases. This CDR3 region has 18 residues. Germline CDR1 is KGHDR and CDR2 is SFDVKD. V gave up 0 bases and J gave up 0 bases; unmatched junction bases: 7. The CDR3 coding sequence is TGTGCCACCAGTGATTTGCCACCGGGAGGCGGCTCCTACAATGAGCAGTTCTTC. Translated: CATSDLPPGGGSYNEQFF.

This chain joins TRBV9 and TRBJ2-1, with TRBD2 matching 9 bases. This CDR3 region has 15 residues. J lost 7 bases, V lost 0 bases, and 5 bases had no gene match. Looked up from germline, CDR1 is SGDLS and CDR2 is YYNGEE. The CDR3 DNA reads TGTGCCAGCAGCGTAGTGGCGGGAGGGTGGAATGAGCAGTTCTTC. Its translation is CASSVVAGGWNEQFF.

The chain is built from TRBV29-1 and TRBJ1-2; 10 bases align to TRBD1. Germline V CDR1 and CDR2: SQVTM, ANQGSEA. The CDR3 totals 15 residues. Unmatched junction bases numbered 10, after V lost 7 bases and J lost 2 bases. The CDR3 loop is CSGRDRGEKNYGYTF. The CDR3 DNA sequence: TGCAGCGGCCGGGACAGGGGTGAGAAGAACTATGGCTACACCTTC.

The V gene is TRBV10-3, the J gene TRBJ2-2; 16 bases are shared with TRBD2. The CDR3 has 16 amino acids. Trimming cost V 10 bases and J 6 bases; bases outside gene matches: 8. CDR1 and CDR2 (germline): ENHRY, SYGVKD. DNA of the CDR3: TGTGCCACCACCGGGACTAGCGGGAGGGGGTCCGGGGAGCTGTTTTTT. This gives the protein CATTGTSGRGSGELFF.

The V call is TRBV4-3, the J call TRBJ1-1, with D unclear. Germline CDR1 is LGHNA and CDR2 is YSLEER. The CDR3 sequence is 15 residues long. V was shortened by 1 base and J by 4 bases, with 13 bases between the two germline ends. The CDR3 nucleotides are TGCGCCAGCAGCCAAGGATCCTTAGGGAGCACTGAAGCTTTCTTT. Its protein product is CASSQGSLGSTEAFF.

The chain has TRBV29-1 and TRBJ2-5; tentatively, D is TRBD2 (7 bases). The CDR3 spans 15 residues. V lost 6 bases and J 1 base, leaving 18 bases between the germline ends. Germline-derived CDR1 and CDR2 are SQVTM and ANQGSEA. CDR3: CSVRPKGGIQETQYF. The CDR3 DNA is TGCAGCGTGAGACCGAAGGGGGGGATCCAAGAGACCCAGTACTTC.

The chain uses TRBV7-2 and TRBJ2-4, with D unresolved. Per the germline V gene, CDR1 is SGHTA and CDR2 is FQGNSA. The CDR3 is 14 residues long. Trimming took 5 bases from V and 8 from J, leaving 16 bases between them. The CDR3 DNA follows: TGTGCCAGCAGCCCCCGACACCTTCGAGACATTCAGTACTTC. Encoded protein: CASSPRHLRDIQYF.

The V and J genes are TRBV10-3 and TRBJ1-5; TRBD1 agrees at 10 bases. This CDR3 contains 17 residues. Germline CDR1 and CDR2: ENHRY and SYGVKD. J gave up 5 bases and V 2 bases, and 9 bases lay outside the gene matches. The CDR3 region is CAISEDLTGGSDQPQHF. The CDR3 DNA sequence: TGTGCCATCAGTGAGGACCTGACAGGGGGCAGCGATCAGCCCCAGCATTTT.

The V and J genes are TRBV24-1 and TRBJ2-1; D unresolved. The germline CDR1 and CDR2 sequences are KGHDR and SFDVKD. V was cut by 7 bases and J by 5 bases, with 8 bases left in between. CDR3 size: 12 residues. The CDR3 coding sequence is TGTGCCACCAGCAGTGGAGACAATGAGCAGTTCTTC. Its protein is CATSSGDNEQFF.

The rearrangement joins TRBV28 to TRBJ2-3; 8 positions match TRBD2. CDR3 length: 17 amino acids. J gave up 5 bases and V 11 bases, and 21 bases lay outside the gene matches. CDR1 MDHEN and CDR2 SYDVKM come from the germline V gene. The CDR3 protein is CAGAGVVLTFVGDTQYF. In nucleotides, the CDR3 is TGTGCCGGAGCGGGAGTAGTGCTCACGTTTGTAGGAGATACGCAGTATTTT.